The T cell receptor (beta chain) described here comes from a study of shared clonotypes between healthy human individuals. Using immunoSEQ multiplex PCR, the repertoire was profiled, and TCRdb retains in-frame clones only, with some absent. The sample has around 690,000 clones, about nine tenths seen once. As for this clone: What it recognizes is unknown.

Among the donors, all were Caucasian adults who lived in Nashville, Tennessee. Study-level findings and limits: Donors were few, which limited the genetic and exposure-history diversity represented. Sampling included only blood; tissue repertoires likely differ. Between a handful of donors, naive CD4 clonotypes were shared at a level of about 5%.

Material: memory CD8+ T cells from PBMCs. Subset reported: CD45RO+ cells pooled with CCR7-negative TemRA cells. The source is a man aged 18 to 29 in good health. Some clones in this sample may be carry-over from other donors' samples.

CDR3 in amino acids: CASSFGGQSGPSSYNEQFF. CDR3 DNA: TGCGCCAGCAGCTTCGGGGGACAGTCCGGACCGAGCTCCTACAATGAGCAGTTCTTC. The chain employs TRBV5-1 and TRBJ2-1, with D maybe TRBD1 (7 bases). Looked up from germline, CDR1 is SGHRS and CDR2 is YFSETQ. V was clipped by 2 bases and J by 0 bases, with 21 bases between them. The CDR3 covers 19 residues.